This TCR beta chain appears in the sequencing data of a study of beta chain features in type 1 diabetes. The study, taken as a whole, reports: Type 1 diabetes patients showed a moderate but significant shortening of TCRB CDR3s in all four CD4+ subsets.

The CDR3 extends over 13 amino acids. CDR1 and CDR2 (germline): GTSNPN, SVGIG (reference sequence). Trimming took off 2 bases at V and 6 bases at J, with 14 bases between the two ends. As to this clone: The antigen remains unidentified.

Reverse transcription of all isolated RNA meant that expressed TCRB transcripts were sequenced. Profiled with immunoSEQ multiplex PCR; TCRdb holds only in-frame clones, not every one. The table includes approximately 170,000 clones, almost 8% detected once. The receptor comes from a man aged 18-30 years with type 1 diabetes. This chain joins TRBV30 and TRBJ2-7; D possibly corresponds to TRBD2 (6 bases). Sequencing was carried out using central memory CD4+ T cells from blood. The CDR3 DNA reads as TGTGCCTGGAGTCGGGGACTGGAGGCCGAGCAGTACTTC. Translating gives CAWSRGLEAEQYF.